The next 29 T cell receptor beta chains were all read from a single sample in a study of shared clonotypes between healthy human individuals. Using immunoSEQ multiplex PCR, the repertoire was profiled, and TCRdb retains in-frame clones only, with some absent. This sample carries roughly 400,000 clones, 90% to 98% of them seen once, and the ten largest clones take approximately 0.3%. The specimen sequenced was memory CD8+ T cells sorted from blood. Indicated subset: CD45RO+ cells pooled with CCR7-negative TemRA cells. Receptor source: a man between 25 and 39 years old in good health.

The rearrangement joins TRBV20-1 to TRBJ2-3; no clear D gene. V was pared by 3 bases and J by 6 bases, with 7 bases between. Germline V gene lookup returns CDR1 DFQATT and CDR2 SNEGSKA (reference sequence). This CDR3 spans 11 amino acids. Here the CDR3 reads CSASVSDTQYF. The CDR3 nucleotides read TGCAGTGCTAGCGTCTCGGATACGCAGTATTTT.

Note on this clone: This specimen includes other DNA sequences encoding the same CDR3. V usage is TRBV10-3 and J usage is TRBJ2-7, with 7 nucleotides matching TRBD1. The CDR3 runs to 14 residues. Germline CDR1 reads ENHRY; CDR2 reads SYGVKD. Losses at the gene ends were 0 bases for V and 2 bases for J; bases not matched to a gene: 1. This CDR3 reads CAISESTGPYEQYF. CDR3 DNA: TGTGCCATCAGTGAGTCGACAGGGCCCTACGAGCAGTACTTC.

The V call is TRBV7-9, the J call TRBJ1-1, with D tentatively TRBD1 (6 bases). CDR3 length: 15 residues. Germline V gene lookup returns CDR1 SEHNR and CDR2 FQNEAQ (reference sequence). Trimming took 2 bases from V and 3 from J, leaving 13 bases between them. This CDR3 is CASSLRQVEDTEAFF. The CDR3 bases are TGTGCCAGCAGCTTAAGACAGGTCGAGGACACTGAAGCTTTCTTT.

The genes are TRBV28 and TRBJ2-7; TRBD2 matches at 7 bases. The CDR3 spans 14 residues. Germline V lookup: CDR1 MDHEN, CDR2 SYDVKM. The V gene end was trimmed by 2 bases and the J gene end by 3 bases; junction bases not matched to a gene: 4. The chain's CDR3 is CASSLRLAVYEQYF. As DNA, the CDR3 is TGTGCCAGCAGTTTAAGGCTAGCGGTCTACGAGCAGTACTTC.

CDR3 sequence: CASSYRDGELFF. CDR3 nucleotides: TGTGCCAGCAGTTACAGGGACGGGGAGCTGTTTTTT. The gene calls are TRBV27 and TRBJ2-2; maybe TRBD1 (6 bases). The CDR3 extends over 12 amino acids. Per germline, CDR1 MNHEY and CDR2 SMNVEV (reference sequence). Trimming cost V 4 bases and J 7 bases, with 7 bases left between them.

V usage is TRBV2 and J usage is TRBJ2-5; 13 bases agree with TRBD2. The CDR3 runs 13 residues. Unmatched junction bases numbered 1, after V lost 11 bases and J lost 1 base. Germline V CDR1 and CDR2: SNHLY, FYNNEI. The CDR3, as DNA: TGTGCCGGGACTAGCGGGGTCCAAGAGACCCAGTACTTC. Its protein is CAGTSGVQETQYF.

This chain uses TRBV18 with TRBJ2-7, with D uncertain. The length of the CDR3 is 13 residues. Per the germline V gene, CDR1 is KGHSH and CDR2 is LQKENI. V shed 9 bases and J shed 1 base, with 13 bases lying between them. CDR3 protein: CASALTRSYEQYF. The DNA for the CDR3 is TGTGCCAGTGCCCTGACAAGGTCCTACGAGCAGTACTTC.

The chain carries TRBV30 and TRBJ1-2; 10 bases are a match to TRBD1. The junction had 6 bases not matched to a gene; V was cut back by 0 bases and J by 5 bases. The CDR3 spans 15 residues. Germline V gives CDR1 GTSNPN, CDR2 SVGIG (reference sequence). The CDR3 here is CAWSVRGTGAYGYTF. CDR3 DNA: TGTGCCTGGAGTGTTAGGGGGACAGGGGCTTATGGCTACACCTTC.

The J gene is TRBJ1-1, the V gene TRBV5-8; TRBD1 agrees at 9 bases. CDR3 length equals 12 residues. The V gene's germline CDR1 is SGHTS and CDR2 YDEGEE. The V gene end was trimmed by 2 bases and the J gene end by 10 bases; junction bases not matched to a gene: 3. CDR3 sequence reads: CASSLRTGVAFF. Here the CDR3 DNA reads TGTGCCAGCAGCTTACGGACAGGGGTAGCTTTCTTT.

The V gene is TRBV29-1, the J gene TRBJ2-2, with TRBD1 matching over 7 bases. J gave up 0 bases and V 5 bases, and 3 bases lay outside the gene matches. The CDR3 is 14 amino acids. In germline, CDR1 is SQVTM, CDR2 ANQGSEA. CDR3 region: CSVITGANTGELFF. As DNA, the CDR3 is TGCAGCGTTATCACAGGGGCGAACACCGGGGAGCTGTTTTTT.

This chain connects TRBV7-8 to TRBJ2-5, with D tentatively TRBD1 (6 bases). Germline-derived CDR1 and CDR2 are SGHVS and FQNEAQ. CDR3 length: 16 amino acids. V was pared by 3 bases and J by 2 bases, with 16 bases between. CDR3: CASSFGQGQMQETQYF. The CDR3 nucleotides read TGTGCCAGCAGCTTTGGGCAGGGGCAAATGCAAGAGACCCAGTACTTC.

The genes are TRBV7-2 and TRBJ2-1; 11 nucleotides match TRBD2. Germline V CDR1 and CDR2: SGHTA, FQGNSA. The V gene end was trimmed by 5 bases and the J gene end by 6 bases; junction bases not matched to a gene: 9. The CDR3 sequence is 16 residues long. CDR3 nucleotides: TGTGCCAGCAGCGTCACTGCTAGCGGGAGGTTCAATGAGCAGTTCTTC. As protein: CASSVTASGRFNEQFF.

This sequence joins TRBV7-6 and TRBJ2-1; 13 bases match TRBD2. Germline V gene lookup returns CDR1 SGHVS and CDR2 FNYEAQ. The CDR3 extends over 15 amino acids. The V segment lost 6 bases and the J segment 10 bases; nucleotides outside the gene matches: 9. CDR3 protein: CASSRTSGRVDEQFF. In DNA, the CDR3 is TGTGCCAGCAGTCGGACTAGCGGGAGAGTAGACGAGCAGTTCTTC.

This chain uses TRBV7-9 with TRBJ1-2, with TRBD1 as a possible D gene (6 bases). Trimming removed 8 bases at V and 6 bases at J, with 19 bases between. The CDR3 is made up of 14 amino acids. In germline, CDR1 is SEHNR, CDR2 FQNEAQ (reference sequence). The CDR3 loop is CASQAYDRFDGYTF. CDR3 nucleotides: TGTGCCAGCCAAGCTTACGACAGGTTTGATGGCTACACCTTC.

The J gene is TRBJ2-7, the V gene TRBV28; TRBD1 might be the D (6 bases). The germline V gene encodes CDR1 MDHEN and CDR2 SYDVKM. The CDR3 is 12 residues long. The V end lost 6 bases, the J end lost 4 bases, and 10 bases lay between the germline ends. This CDR3 is CASRFTGYEQYF. The DNA of the CDR3 is TGTGCCAGCAGATTCACAGGGTACGAGCAGTACTTC.

The CDR3: CASSEWAGDPYEQYF. CDR3 in DNA: TGTGCCAGCAGTGAATGGGCGGGAGACCCCTACGAGCAGTACTTC. The V gene is TRBV25-1, the J gene TRBJ2-7; 7 bases are a match to TRBD2. The CDR3 has 15 residues. The germline V gene encodes CDR1 MGHDK and CDR2 SYGVNS. Trimming took 1 base from V and 2 from J; bases not matched to a gene: 5.

The chain has TRBV2 and TRBJ2-7; perhaps TRBD2 as D (6 bases). Germline V gene data show CDR1 as SNHLY and CDR2 as FYNNEI. V lost 3 bases to trimming and J lost 2 bases, with 11 bases between them. The CDR3 runs to 14 residues. The CDR3 spells CASSDQEGPYEQYF. For the CDR3, the DNA is TGTGCCAGCAGTGACCAGGAGGGACCCTACGAGCAGTACTTC.

The rearrangement links TRBV12-5 to TRBJ1-5, with 7 bases identical to TRBD1. V gave up 0 bases and J gave up 5 bases; unmatched junction bases: 7. The CDR3 is made up of 16 amino acids. Germline V gene sequence: CDR1 LGHNT, CDR2 FRNRAP. CDR3 loop: CASGLVPEGGDQPQHF. CDR3 sequence (DNA): TGTGCTAGTGGTTTGGTACCGGAAGGGGGCGATCAGCCCCAGCATTTT. The full variable domain, its missing parts supplied by reference TRBV12-5 and TRBJ1-5, is DARVTQTPRHKVTEMGQEVTMRCQPILGHNTVFWYRQTMMQGLELLAYFRNRAPLDDSGMPKDRFSAEMPDATLATLKIQPSEPRDSAVYFCASGLVPEGGDQPQHFGDGTRLSIL.

In its sample, this clone was seen once. This chain connects TRBV6-5 to TRBJ2-6; no clear D gene. Germline assignment: CDR1 MNHEY and CDR2 SVGAGI. V was shortened by 2 bases and J by 0 bases, with 5 bases between the two germline ends. The CDR3 sequence is 15 residues long. The CDR3 region is CASSYGGSGANVLTF. The CDR3, as DNA: TGTGCCAGCAGTTACGGCGGCTCTGGGGCCAACGTCCTGACTTTC.

This clone showed up just once. For the CDR3, the DNA is TGTGCCAGCAGCTTAGGATGGCAAGAGACCCAGTACTTC. This gives the protein CASSLGWQETQYF. The genes are TRBV7-9 and TRBJ2-5; D unclear. The V end lost 1 base, the J end lost 2 bases, and 5 bases lay between the germline ends. Germline V CDR1 and CDR2: SEHNR, FQNEAQ (reference sequence). The CDR3 runs 13 residues.

The gene calls are TRBV27 and TRBJ2-5; 8 positions agree with TRBD2. V was pared by 0 bases and J by 5 bases, with 11 bases of the junction left unmatched. Germline-derived CDR1 and CDR2 are MNHEY and SMNVEV (reference sequence). This CDR3 has 17 amino acids. The CDR3 coding sequence is TGTGCCAGCAGTTTATCGCGGGGAGCGGGAGTAGGCGAGACCCAGTACTTC. Amino acids: CASSLSRGAGVGETQYF.

This clone appeared once. V and J are TRBV7-2 and TRBJ2-5; D remains ambiguous. V was trimmed by 5 bases and J by 5 bases, leaving 9 bases between them. The length of the CDR3 is 12 residues. Germline CDR1 SGHTA, CDR2 FQGNSA. The CDR3, as DNA: TGTGCCAGCAGCCCCATTGGGGAGACCCAGTACTTC. Translation: CASSPIGETQYF.

The sample holds one count of this clone. This chain connects TRBV19 to TRBJ2-5; maybe TRBD2 (6 bases). Germline V gene lookup returns CDR1 LNHDA and CDR2 SQIVND (reference sequence). The CDR3 is 14 residues long. V dropped 5 bases and J dropped 4 bases, with 14 bases sitting between them. This chain's CDR3 is CASSFGGVVETQYF. The CDR3 nucleotides read TGTGCCAGTAGTTTCGGGGGAGTAGTAGAGACCCAGTACTTC.

This chain connects TRBV6-5 to TRBJ1-5; TRBD1 matches 8 bases. CDR1 and CDR2 (germline): MNHEY, SVGAGI. This CDR3 has 12 residues. The V segment lost 7 bases and the J segment 7 bases; nucleotides outside the gene matches: 3. The CDR3 DNA reads TGTGCCAGCAATACAGGGGGGCAGCCCCAGCATTTT. Its translation: CASNTGGQPQHF.

The CDR3 region is CASRLAGGQETQYF. For the CDR3, the DNA is TGTGCCAGCAGACTAGCGGGAGGGCAAGAGACCCAGTACTTC. This rearrangement joins TRBV27 to TRBJ2-5; 13 bases are a match to TRBD2. Germline CDR1 reads MNHEY; CDR2 reads SMNVEV (reference sequence). The CDR3 is made up of 14 amino acids. Losses at the gene ends were 6 bases for V and 2 bases for J; bases not matched to a gene: 0.

This chain joins TRBV5-5 and TRBJ2-7, with unresolved D. The V end lost 2 bases, the J end lost 2 bases, and 5 bases lay between the germline ends. The CDR3 consists of 12 residues. Germline V lookup: CDR1 SGHKS, CDR2 YYEKEE (reference sequence). In nucleotides, the CDR3 is TGTGCCAGCAGCTTTGGCCCCTACGAGCAGTACTTC. It yields the protein CASSFGPYEQYF.

CDR3 nucleotide sequence: TGTGCCAGCAGTTTGCTTGCGGGAAATATCAACTACGAGCAGTACTTC. This translates into CASSLLAGNINYEQYF. The chain recombines TRBV28 with TRBJ2-7; tentatively, D is TRBD2 (6 bases). The germline V and J ends were trimmed by 3 bases and 3 bases, with 18 bases remaining between them. Germline CDR1 reads MDHEN; CDR2 reads SYDVKM. The CDR3 spans 16 residues.

V is TRBV7-6 and J is TRBJ2-7; the match to TRBD2 covers 12 bases. With V trimmed by 4 bases and J by 0 bases, 16 bases remained unmatched. The germline V gene has CDR1 SGHVS and CDR2 FNYEAQ. The CDR3 sequence is 20 residues long. CDR3 sequence reads: CASSSLRTRLAGGPSYEQYF. For the CDR3, the DNA is TGTGCCAGCAGCTCCTTACGAACCCGGCTAGCGGGAGGGCCCTCCTACGAGCAGTACTTC.

V is TRBV28 and J is TRBJ2-2, with a tentative D call TRBD1 (5 bases). Trimming shortened V by 7 bases and J by 2 bases, and 26 bases separated the two germline ends. CDR3 length: 19 residues. CDR1 is MDHEN, CDR2 SYDVKM, per germline. The CDR3 region has the DNA TGTGCCAGCATAGGAAATCTACGGTGGAAGGGGCGCAACACCGGGGAGCTGTTTTTT. Protein sequence: CASIGNLRWKGRNTGELFF. Combining the CDR3 with reference TRBV28 and TRBJ2-2 gives the whole variable domain DVKVTQSSRYLVKRTGEKVFLECVQDMDHENMFWYRQDPGLGLRLIYFSYDVKMKEKGDIPEGYSVSREKKERFSLILESASTNQTSMYLCASIGNLRWKGRNTGELFFGEGSRLTVL.